The sequence of this T cell receptor (beta chain) was determined in a study of CD4 T cells in relation to SARS-CoV-2 and coronaviruses. On the study more broadly: After nine to eleven days of antigen culture, PBMC TCR beta CDR3s were sequenced. Convalescent patients were 7 or 8 males and a few females; two were Hispanic. Overall study findings and caveats: Samples before the pandemic and after infection were not matched within any donor.

Germline V gene lookup returns CDR1 MNHEY and CDR2 SMNVEV (reference sequence). The CDR3 runs 14 residues. The germline V and J ends were trimmed by 2 bases and 3 bases, with 11 bases remaining between them. Naive or memory CD4+ cells were cultured 1:1 with T cell-depleted PBMCs plus CEF. Concerning this clone: Its antigen is unidentified.

Sequenced by immunoSEQ multiplex PCR; TCRdb stores in-frame clones only, minus some. The sample records about 39,000 clones, 70% to 85% being singletons. This TCR was recovered from an adult with COVID-19. The rearrangement links TRBV27 to TRBJ2-7, with a possible D match to TRBD1 (6 bases). The source material was naive CD4+ T cells from PBMCs, cultured in vitro. Subset: naive CD4+ T cells isolated by negative enrichment. Here the CDR3 DNA reads TGTGCCAGCAGTTTAACCGGACAGAACTACGAGCAGTACTTC. This sequence encodes CASSLTGQNYEQYF.